The sequence of this TCR beta chain was determined in a study of blood T cell repertoires in COVID-19. Study summary: Samples came from the United States, Italy and Spain, spanning acute and convalescent COVID-19.

V lost 4 bases to trimming and J lost 6 bases; unmatched junction nucleotides: 12. The germline gives CDR1 SGHRS, CDR2 YFSETQ. The CDR3 extends over 15 amino acids. One Seattle source followed patients from active infection through their disease course. Repertoires were generated with immunoSEQ multiplex PCR, while TCRdb's copy carries only in-frame clones and drops some. This table holds approximately 300,000 clones, 80% to 85% found once. The receptor comes from a person aged 65 to 79 with COVID-19, enrolled during active disease. Sequenced input: peripheral blood. The chain carries TRBV5-1 and TRBJ2-7; 8 bases are shared with TRBD1. CDR3 nucleotide sequence: TGCGCCAGCAGCCCCCAAACGGCAGGGGGCATCGAGCAGTACTTC. Residues: CASSPQTAGGIEQYF.